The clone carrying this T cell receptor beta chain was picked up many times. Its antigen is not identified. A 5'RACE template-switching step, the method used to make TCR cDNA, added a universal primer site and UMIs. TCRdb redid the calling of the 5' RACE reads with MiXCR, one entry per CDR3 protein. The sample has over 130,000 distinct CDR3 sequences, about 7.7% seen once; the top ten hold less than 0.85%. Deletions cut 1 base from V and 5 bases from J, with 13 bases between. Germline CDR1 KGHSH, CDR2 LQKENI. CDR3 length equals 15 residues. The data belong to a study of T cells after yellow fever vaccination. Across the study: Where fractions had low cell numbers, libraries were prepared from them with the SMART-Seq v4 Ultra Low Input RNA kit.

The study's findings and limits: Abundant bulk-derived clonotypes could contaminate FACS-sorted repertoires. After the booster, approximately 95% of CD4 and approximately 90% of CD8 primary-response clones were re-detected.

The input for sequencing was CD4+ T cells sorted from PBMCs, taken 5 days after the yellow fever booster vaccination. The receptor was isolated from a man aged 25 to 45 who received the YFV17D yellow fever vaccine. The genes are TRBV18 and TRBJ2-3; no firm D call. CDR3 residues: CASSPLLGLGDTQYF. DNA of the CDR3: TGTGCCAGCTCACCACTGCTAGGCCTGGGAGATACGCAGTATTTT. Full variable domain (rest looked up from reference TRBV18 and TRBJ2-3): NAGVMQNPRHLVRRRGQEARLRCSPMKGHSHVYWYRQLPEEGLKFMVYLQKENIIDESGMPKERFSAEFPKEGPSILRIQQVVRGDSAAYFCASSPLLGLGDTQYFGPGTRLTVL.